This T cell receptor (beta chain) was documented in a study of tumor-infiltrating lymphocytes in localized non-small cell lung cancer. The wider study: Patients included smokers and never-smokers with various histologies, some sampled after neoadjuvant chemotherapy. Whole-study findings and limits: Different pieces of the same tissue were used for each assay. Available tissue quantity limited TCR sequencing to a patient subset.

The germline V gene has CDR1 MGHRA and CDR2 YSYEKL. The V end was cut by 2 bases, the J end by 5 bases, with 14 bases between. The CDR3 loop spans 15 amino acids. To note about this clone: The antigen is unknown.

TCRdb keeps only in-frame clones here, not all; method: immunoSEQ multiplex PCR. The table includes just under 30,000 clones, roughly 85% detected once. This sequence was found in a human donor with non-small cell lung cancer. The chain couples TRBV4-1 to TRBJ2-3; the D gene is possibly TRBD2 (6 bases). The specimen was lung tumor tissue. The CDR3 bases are TGCGCCAGCAGCCAAAGGGGTAGCGGAAGAGATACGCAGTATTTT. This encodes CASSQRGSGRDTQYF.